Following are 4 T cell receptor beta chains from one sample sequenced in a study of shared clonotypes between healthy human individuals. This table comes from immunoSEQ multiplex PCR, and its TCRdb copy is limited to in-frame clones, with some not included. The sample comprises approximately 2.5 million clones, roughly 93% of which are singletons, and 0.36% rests with the top ten. Material: naive CD4+ T cells from PBMCs. This sample's subset: CD45RA+ positively selected. Receptors were obtained from a man between 18 and 35 years old in good health. Some clones in this sample may be carry-over from other donors' samples.

The chain couples TRBV4-3 to TRBJ2-1; TRBD2 matches 7 bases. With V trimmed by 4 bases and J by 3 bases, 6 bases remained unmatched. Germline V CDR1 and CDR2: LGHNA, YSLEER. The CDR3 is made up of 15 amino acids. The CDR3 DNA reads as TGCGCCAGCAGCCGAGCGGGGTCGGGCTACAATGAGCAGTTCTTC. Its protein product is CASSRAGSGYNEQFF.

V gene TRBV6-5 combines with J gene TRBJ1-3; unclear D gene. The V gene lost 7 bases and the J gene lost 6 bases, with 13 bases spanning the gap. Germline V lookup: CDR1 MNHEY, CDR2 SVGAGI. CDR3 size: 13 residues. The CDR3 protein is CASNPKGKNTIYF. In nucleotides, the CDR3 is TGTGCCAGCAATCCGAAAGGAAAAAACACCATATATTTT.

This chain joins TRBV7-9 and TRBJ2-7; 13 nucleotides agree with TRBD2. Germline V CDR1 and CDR2: SEHNR, FQNEAQ (reference sequence). The CDR3 loop spans 16 amino acids. The V segment lost 2 bases and the J segment 1 base; nucleotides outside the gene matches: 2. The CDR3 coding sequence is TGTGCCAGCAGCTTATGGACTAGCGGGAGATCCTACGAGCAGTACTTC. It yields the protein CASSLWTSGRSYEQYF.

There are a few counts of this clone. This sample includes further DNA sequences coding for the same CDR3. V gene TRBV5-1 combines with J gene TRBJ2-2; no clear D gene. Per germline, CDR1 SGHRS and CDR2 YFSETQ. The length of the CDR3 is 12 residues. V was shortened by 1 base and J by 7 bases, with 5 bases between the two germline ends. This chain's CDR3 is CASSLSYGELFF. The CDR3 nucleotides are TGCGCCAGCAGCTTGTCATACGGGGAGCTGTTTTTT.